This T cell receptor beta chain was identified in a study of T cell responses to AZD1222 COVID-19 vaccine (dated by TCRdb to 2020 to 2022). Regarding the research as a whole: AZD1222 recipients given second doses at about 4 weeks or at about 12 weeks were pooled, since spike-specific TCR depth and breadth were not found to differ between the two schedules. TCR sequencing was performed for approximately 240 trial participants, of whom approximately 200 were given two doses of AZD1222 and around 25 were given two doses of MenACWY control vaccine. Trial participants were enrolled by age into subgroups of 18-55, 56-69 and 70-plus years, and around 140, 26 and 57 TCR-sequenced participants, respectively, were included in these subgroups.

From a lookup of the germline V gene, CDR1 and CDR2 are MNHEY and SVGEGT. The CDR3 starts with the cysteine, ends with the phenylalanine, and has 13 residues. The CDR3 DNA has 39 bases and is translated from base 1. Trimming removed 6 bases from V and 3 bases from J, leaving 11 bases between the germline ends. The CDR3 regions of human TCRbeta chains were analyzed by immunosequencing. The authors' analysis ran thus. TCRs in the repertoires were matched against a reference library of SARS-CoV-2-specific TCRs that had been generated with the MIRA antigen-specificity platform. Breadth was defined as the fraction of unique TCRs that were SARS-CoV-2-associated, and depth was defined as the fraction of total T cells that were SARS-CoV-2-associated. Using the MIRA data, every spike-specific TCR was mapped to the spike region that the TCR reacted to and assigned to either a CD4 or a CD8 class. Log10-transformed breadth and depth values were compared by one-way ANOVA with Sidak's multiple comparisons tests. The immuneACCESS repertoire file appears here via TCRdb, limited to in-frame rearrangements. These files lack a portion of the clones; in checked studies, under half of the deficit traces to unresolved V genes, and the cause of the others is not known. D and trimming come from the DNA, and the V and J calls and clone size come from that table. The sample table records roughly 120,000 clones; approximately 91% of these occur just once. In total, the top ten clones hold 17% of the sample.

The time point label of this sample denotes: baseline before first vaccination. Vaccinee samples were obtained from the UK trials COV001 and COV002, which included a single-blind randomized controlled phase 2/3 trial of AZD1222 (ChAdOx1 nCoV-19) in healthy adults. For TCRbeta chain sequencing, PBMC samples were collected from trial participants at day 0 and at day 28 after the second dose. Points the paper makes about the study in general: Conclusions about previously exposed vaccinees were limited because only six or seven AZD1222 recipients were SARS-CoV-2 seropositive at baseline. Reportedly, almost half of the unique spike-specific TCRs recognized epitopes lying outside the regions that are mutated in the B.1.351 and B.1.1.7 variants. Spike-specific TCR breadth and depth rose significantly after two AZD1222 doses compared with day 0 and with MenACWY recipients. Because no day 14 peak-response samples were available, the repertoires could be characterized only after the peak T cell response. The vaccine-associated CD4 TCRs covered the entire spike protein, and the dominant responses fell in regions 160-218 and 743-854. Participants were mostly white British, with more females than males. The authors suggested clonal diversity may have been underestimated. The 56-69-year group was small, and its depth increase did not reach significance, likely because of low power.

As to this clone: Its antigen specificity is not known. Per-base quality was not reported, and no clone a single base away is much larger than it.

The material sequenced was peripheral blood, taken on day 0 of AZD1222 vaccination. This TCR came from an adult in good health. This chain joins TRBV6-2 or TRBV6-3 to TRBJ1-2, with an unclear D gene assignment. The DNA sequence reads TGTGCCAGCAGCCGCGGATCAGACTATGGCTACACCTTC. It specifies CASSRGSDYGYTF.